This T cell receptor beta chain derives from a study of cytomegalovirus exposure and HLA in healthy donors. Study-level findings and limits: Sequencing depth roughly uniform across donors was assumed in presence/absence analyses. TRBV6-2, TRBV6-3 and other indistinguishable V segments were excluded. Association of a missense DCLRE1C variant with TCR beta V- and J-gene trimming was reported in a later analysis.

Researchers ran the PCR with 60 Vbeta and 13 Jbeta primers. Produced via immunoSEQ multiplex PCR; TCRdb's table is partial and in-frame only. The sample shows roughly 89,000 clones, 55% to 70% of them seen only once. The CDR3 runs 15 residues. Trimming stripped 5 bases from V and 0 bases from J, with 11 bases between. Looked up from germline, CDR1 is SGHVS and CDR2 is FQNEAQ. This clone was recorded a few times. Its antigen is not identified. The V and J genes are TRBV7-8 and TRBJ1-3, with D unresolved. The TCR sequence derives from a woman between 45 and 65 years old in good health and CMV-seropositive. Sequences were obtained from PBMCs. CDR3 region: CASSLDFHSGNTIYF. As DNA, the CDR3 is TGTGCCAGCAGCCTGGACTTCCACTCTGGAAACACCATATATTTT.